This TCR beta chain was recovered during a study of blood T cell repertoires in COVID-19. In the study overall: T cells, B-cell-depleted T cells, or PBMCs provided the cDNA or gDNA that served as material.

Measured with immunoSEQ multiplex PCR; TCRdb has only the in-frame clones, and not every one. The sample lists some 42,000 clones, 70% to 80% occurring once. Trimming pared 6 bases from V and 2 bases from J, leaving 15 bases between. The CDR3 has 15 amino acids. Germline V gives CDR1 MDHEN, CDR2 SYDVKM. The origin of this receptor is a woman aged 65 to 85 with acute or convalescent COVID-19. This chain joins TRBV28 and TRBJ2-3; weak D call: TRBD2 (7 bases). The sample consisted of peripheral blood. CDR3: CASSGAGAITDTQYF. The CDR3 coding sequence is TGTGCCAGCAGCGGTGCGGGGGCCATCACAGATACGCAGTATTTT.